The rows below give T cell receptor beta chains drawn from one sample of a study of CD8+ T cells in alopecia areata. Assay: immunoSEQ multiplex PCR; the TCRdb copy retains only in-frame clones and omits some. This repertoire shows under 350,000 clones, 58% found once; its top ten account for under 2%. The sequencing here drew on CD4+ T cells sorted from blood, taken at week 24, from a patient treated with tofacitinib. All receptors come from a human donor with alopecia areata. The CDR3 runs from the conserved cysteine through the conserved F or W. A D gene is named only where the DNA matches it firmly. Clone sizes are given selectively: once, few, many, or a class where the clone is expanded.

J: TRBJ2-6; V: TRBV5-1; D: NA; size: NA; length: 17; CDR3: CASSLRIVGSGANVLTF; DNA: TGCGCCAGCAGCTTGCGGATAGTGGGCTCTGGGGCCAACGTCCTGACTTTC
J: TRBJ2-7; V: TRBV7-9; D: NA; size: NA; length: 12; CDR3: CASTGRRGEQYF; DNA: TGTGCCAGCACCGGCAGGCGGGGCGAGCAGTACTTC
J: TRBJ2-2; V: TRBV28; D: NA; size: few; length: 14; CDR3: CASSLRFETGELFF; DNA: TGTGCCAGCAGCTTACGGTTTGAAACCGGGGAGCTGTTTTTT
J: TRBJ2-1; V: TRBV4-1; D: NA; size: NA; length: 17; CDR3: CASSAPTGRGRYNEQFF; DNA: TGCGCCAGCAGCGCCCCCACGGGCAGGGGCAGGTACAATGAGCAGTTCTTC
J: TRBJ1-2; V: TRBV7-9; D: NA; size: NA; length: 16; CDR3: CASSLAADSAAYGYTF; DNA: TGTGCCAGCAGCTTAGCTGCCGATTCGGCGGCTTATGGCTACACCTTC
J: TRBJ1-1; V: TRBV2; D: TRBD1; size: NA; length: 13; CDR3: CATRTGNVAEAFF; DNA: TGTGCCACCAGGACAGGGAACGTGGCTGAAGCTTTCTTT
J: TRBJ1-2; V: TRBV5-4; D: NA; size: NA; length: 14; CDR3: CASSLIGQNYGYTF; DNA: TGTGCCAGCAGCTTGATAGGACAGAACTATGGCTACACCTTC
J: TRBJ1-2; V: TRBV7-2; D: NA; size: few; length: 14; CDR3: CASSAPGQSYGYTF; DNA: TGTGCCAGCAGCGCCCCCGGGCAGTCCTATGGCTACACCTTC
J: TRBJ2-3; V: TRBV29-1; D: TRBD1; size: NA; length: 17; CDR3: CSVGALTGPPSTDTQYF; DNA: TGCAGCGTCGGGGCCTTGACAGGGCCACCTAGCACAGATACGCAGTATTTT
J: TRBJ2-7; V: TRBV4-1; D: TRBD2; size: few; length: 19; CDR3: CASSHTNRRTSGELYEQYF; DNA: TGCGCCAGCAGCCACACAAATCGGAGGACTAGCGGGGAGCTCTACGAGCAGTACTTC
J: TRBJ1-6; V: TRBV5-1; D: NA; size: NA; length: 13; CDR3: CASSSRADSPLHF; DNA: TGCGCCAGCAGCTCGAGGGCGGATTCACCCCTCCACTTT
J: TRBJ1-2; V: TRBV19; D: NA; size: NA; length: 15; CDR3: CASSDRREGSYGYTF; DNA: TGTGCCAGTAGTGACAGGAGAGAGGGATCCTATGGCTACACCTTC
J: TRBJ2-7; V: TRBV6-5; D: TRBD1; size: once; length: 15; CDR3: CASSYAGQGEYEQYF; DNA: TGTGCCAGCAGTTACGCGGGACAGGGAGAGTACGAGCAGTACTTC
J: TRBJ2-7; V: TRBV30; D: NA; size: once; length: 12; CDR3: CAWSVVSYEQYF; DNA: TGTGCCTGGAGTGTGGTCTCCTACGAGCAGTACTTC
J: TRBJ2-6; V: TRBV5-1; D: NA; size: many; length: 16; CDR3: CASSSSPRSGANVLTF; DNA: TGCGCCAGCAGCTCTTCCCCGAGGTCTGGGGCCAACGTCCTGACTTTC
J: TRBJ2-5; V: TRBV2; D: NA; size: NA; length: 13; CDR3: CASETGAGGTQYF; DNA: TGTGCCAGTGAGACGGGGGCCGGTGGGACCCAGTACTTC
J: TRBJ2-5; V: TRBV4-1; D: NA; size: NA; length: 13; CDR3: CASSRGPTETQYF; DNA: TGCGCCAGCAGCCGGGGACCGACGGAGACCCAGTACTTC